The source of this TCR beta chain is a study of CD8+CD57+ T cells in acquired aplastic anemia. On the study more broadly: CD4+ and CD8+ cells, once sorted, gave DNA averaging approximately 3 ug.

This CDR3 is 14 amino acids long. The germline gives CDR1 SNHLY, CDR2 FYNNEI. Trimming shortened V by 7 bases and J by 0 bases, and 10 bases separated the two germline ends. This clonotype was recorded at least ten times. The template for TCR beta VDJ and CDR3 sequence profiling was genomic DNA. TCRdb processed the reads anew with MiXCR; each CDR3 protein has one entry. In the table there are hundreds of thousands of distinct CDR3 sequences, around 68% of which are singletons. Sequencing was carried out using sorted CD4+, CD8+, or CD8+CD57+ T cells (not recorded which) from PBMCs. This sequence was found in a human donor in good health, serving as a control. V gene TRBV2 combines with J gene TRBJ1-5; D possibly corresponds to TRBD1 (6 bases). CDR3 coding DNA: TGTGCCAGCACGGGACAAATTAGCAATCAGCCCCAGCATTTT. Its protein product is CASTGQISNQPQHF.